The 25 T cell receptor beta chains presented below share a single source sample, sequenced in a study of response to subunit inactivated influenza vaccine. TCRdb analysed the RT-PCR reads with MiXCR anew, one entry per CDR3 protein. The repertoire includes over 300,000 distinct CDR3 sequences, 21% of them detected once, and roughly a tenth sits in the top ten. The sample here was PBMCs from blood, taken about 20 months after vaccination. The receptors derive from a man aged 50 to 75 who received an inactivated influenza vaccine.

The chain recombines TRBV7-3 with TRBJ2-6; D might be TRBD2 (5 bases). V lost 0 bases to trimming and J lost 0 bases, with 12 bases between them. The CDR3 contains 18 residues. CDR1 is SGHTA and CDR2 is FQGTGA in the germline V gene. CDR3 sequence: CASSLTGGLYSGANVLTF. The CDR3, as DNA: TGTGCCAGCAGCTTAACTGGAGGCTTGTACTCTGGGGCCAACGTCCTGACTTTC.

This clonotype was observed a few times. The chain has TRBV7-2 and TRBJ1-2; 7 positions agree with TRBD1. Germline loops: CDR1 SGHTA, CDR2 FQGNSA. CDR3 size: 13 residues. V lost 5 bases and J lost 10; bases outside the gene matches: 10. The CDR3 bases are TGTGCCAGCAGCCAGGGACAGCTCAATGCCTACACCTTC. As protein: CASSQGQLNAYTF.

This clonotype was counted a few times. V gene TRBV27 combines with J gene TRBJ2-3, with D perhaps TRBD1 or TRBD2 (5 bases each). Germline CDR1 and CDR2: MNHEY and SMNVEV (reference sequence). This CDR3 is 13 amino acids long. V was shortened by 2 bases and J by 8 bases, with 11 bases between the two germline ends. CDR3 sequence reads: CASSLRPGGTQYF. Written as DNA, the CDR3 is TGTGCCAGCAGTTTACGGCCTGGGGGTACGCAGTATTTT.

There are a few counts of this clonotype. The chain couples TRBV5-1 to TRBJ1-4; the D is unclear. The CDR3 totals 15 residues. The germline V and J ends were trimmed by 0 bases and 5 bases, with 11 bases remaining between them. CDR1 SGHRS and CDR2 YFSETQ come from the germline V gene. CDR3 region: CASSLAATQNEKLFF. CDR3 DNA: TGCGCCAGCAGCTTGGCCGCGACGCAGAATGAAAAACTGTTTTTT. Full variable domain (rest looked up from reference TRBV5-1 and TRBJ1-4): KAGVTQTPRYLIKTRGQQVTLSCSPISGHRSVSWYQQTPGQGLQFLFEYFSETQRNKGNFPGRFSGRQFSNSRSEMNVSTLELGDSALYLCASSLAATQNEKLFFGSGTQLSVL.

The chain couples TRBV28 to TRBJ1-1; perhaps TRBD1 as D (5 bases). The CDR3 is 16 residues long. From germline, CDR1 is MDHEN and CDR2 SYDVKM. Trimming took off 3 bases at V and 1 base at J, with 15 bases between the two ends. The CDR3 coding sequence is TGTGCCAGCAGTTTCATCCCAGGGCAGGAGAACACTGAAGCTTTCTTT. Translation: CASSFIPGQENTEAFF.

The rearrangement joins TRBV5-1 to TRBJ2-7, with 13 bases that match TRBD2. The V gene end was trimmed by 4 bases and the J gene end by 6 bases; junction bases not matched to a gene: 4. The CDR3 is made up of 14 amino acids. Looked up from germline, CDR1 is SGHRS and CDR2 is YFSETQ. In DNA, the CDR3 is TGCGCCAGCAGCATGAGGACTAGCGGGAGCGAGCAGTACTTC. It encodes CASSMRTSGSEQYF.

The chain has TRBV12-3 or TRBV12-4 and TRBJ2-3; D remains ambiguous. Between the trimmed V and J ends, which lost 6 bases and 1 base, there was a span of 14 bases. The CDR3 runs to 15 residues. Here the CDR3 reads CASSPRNLGTDTQYF. The CDR3, as DNA: TGTGCCAGCAGCCCCCGCAATCTTGGCACAGATACGCAGTATTTT.

The V and J genes are TRBV30 and TRBJ2-2; D is perhaps TRBD1 (6 bases). The V and J ends lost 5 bases and 0 bases respectively, with 13 bases between them. Germline-derived CDR1 and CDR2 are GTSNPN and SVGIG (reference sequence). The CDR3 is made up of 15 amino acids. The CDR3 coding sequence is TGTGCCTGGTCACAGGGTCGACCGAACACCGGGGAGCTGTTTTTT. Translated: CAWSQGRPNTGELFF.

The gene calls are TRBV12-3 or TRBV12-4 and TRBJ1-5; TRBD1 might be the D (6 bases). Trimming left V 3 bases short and J 4 bases short, with 13 bases between. This CDR3 has 15 residues. The CDR3 sequence: CASSFQGRGNQPQHF. Written as DNA, the CDR3 is TGTGCCAGCAGTTTTCAGGGGCGAGGTAATCAGCCCCAGCATTTT.

The table lists this clonotype with a few counts. The rearrangement links TRBV18 to TRBJ2-2; 12 positions agree with TRBD2. This CDR3 is built from 20 residues. The germline gives CDR1 KGHSH, CDR2 LQKENI. V lost 1 base and J lost 7; bases outside the gene matches: 16. In DNA, the CDR3 is TGTGCCAGCTCACCACTGATCCGGGGGTCGACTAGCGGGAGCGTCGGGGAGCTGTTTTTT. This sequence encodes CASSPLIRGSTSGSVGELFF. The whole variable domain, remainder taken from reference TRBV18 and TRBJ2-2, is NAGVMQNPRHLVRRRGQEARLRCSPMKGHSHVYWYRQLPEEGLKFMVYLQKENIIDESGMPKERFSAEFPKEGPSILRIQQVVRGDSAAYFCASSPLIRGSTSGSVGELFFGEGSRLTVL.

The V gene is TRBV6-2 or TRBV6-3, the J gene TRBJ2-7; D might be TRBD2 (5 bases). Trimming removed 5 bases from V and 0 bases from J, with 8 bases in between. The germline V gene has CDR1 MNHEY and CDR2 SVGEGT. The CDR3 has 13 residues. In nucleotides, the CDR3 is TGTGCCAGCAGTAACGACTACTCCTACGAGCAGTACTTC. This gives the protein CASSNDYSYEQYF.

The rearrangement uses TRBV5-4 and TRBJ1-1; TRBD1 aligns across 9 bases. This CDR3 is 15 amino acids long. Germline lookup yields CDR1 SGHNT and CDR2 YYREEE (reference sequence). The trim removed 2 bases at V and 0 bases at J, leaving 2 bases unmatched. The CDR3 region is CASSFGQGLNTEAFF. DNA of the CDR3: TGTGCCAGCAGCTTTGGACAGGGGCTGAACACTGAAGCTTTCTTT.

The chain joins TRBV19 to TRBJ1-5; no definite D call. This CDR3 spans 13 amino acids. V dropped 3 bases and J dropped 7 bases, with 10 bases sitting between them. Germline V gives CDR1 LNHDA, CDR2 SQIVND (reference sequence). The CDR3: CASSIKWNQPQHF. CDR3 sequence (DNA): TGTGCCAGTAGTATTAAATGGAACCAGCCCCAGCATTTT. Combining the CDR3 with reference TRBV19 and TRBJ1-5 gives the whole variable domain DGGITQSPKYLFRKEGQNVTLSCEQNLNHDAMYWYRQDPGQGLRLIYYSQIVNDFQKGDIAEGYSVSREKKESFPLTVTSAQKNPTAFYLCASSIKWNQPQHFGDGTRLSIL.

This clonotype was found a few times. The V call is TRBV4-3, the J call TRBJ2-3, with 8 nucleotides matching TRBD2. The CDR3 covers 14 residues. Germline V gene data show CDR1 as LGHNA and CDR2 as YSLEER. The J segment lost 7 bases and the V segment lost 0 bases, leaving 3 bases of the junction unmatched. The CDR3 here is CASSQDRGGYTQYF. The CDR3 DNA is TGCGCCAGCAGCCAAGACCGGGGGGGATATACGCAGTATTTT.

The sample holds a few counts of this clonotype. This sequence joins TRBV30 and TRBJ2-7; no definite D call. The CDR3 has 16 residues. Trimming pared 3 bases from V and 4 bases from J, leaving 22 bases between. Germline CDR1 is GTSNPN and CDR2 is SVGIG (reference sequence). Written as DNA, the CDR3 is TGTGCCTGGAGACTGACCTACTCGTTCGTCGGGTACGAGCAGTACTTC. It specifies CAWRLTYSFVGYEQYF.

A few counts support this clonotype. For the CDR3, the DNA is TGTGCCAGCAGCGGCGAGGGACAAGCTAATGAAAAACTGTTTTTT. It translates to CASSGEGQANEKLFF. This chain connects TRBV11-2 to TRBJ1-4; a possible D gene is TRBD1 (6 bases). The CDR3 totals 15 residues. V was pared by 5 bases and J by 3 bases, with 13 bases between. The germline gives CDR1 SGHAT, CDR2 FQNNGV. Complete variable domain (other parts from reference TRBV11-2 and TRBJ1-4): EAGVAQSPRYKIIEKRQSVAFWCNPISGHATLYWYQQILGQGPKLLIQFQNNGVVDDSQLPKDRFSAERLKGVDSTLKIQPAKLEDSAVYLCASSGEGQANEKLFFGSGTQLSVL.

The chain has TRBV7-2 and TRBJ1-1, with D possibly matching TRBD1 (6 bases). The V end was cut by 2 bases, the J end by 9 bases, with 16 bases between. This CDR3 has 14 amino acids. Germline CDR1 and CDR2: SGHTA and FQGNSA. The CDR3 DNA sequence: TGTGCCAGCAGCTTAAGTCTACAGGGTGGCAAAGCTTTCTTT. Protein sequence: CASSLSLQGGKAFF. The complete variable domain, with remaining parts taken from reference TRBV7-2 and TRBJ1-1, reads GAGVSQSPSNKVTEKGKDVELRCDPISGHTALYWYRQSLGQGLEFLIYFQGNSAPDKSGLPSDRFSAERTGGSVSTLTIQRTQQEDSAVYLCASSLSLQGGKAFFGQGTRLTVV.

A few counts support this clonotype. The rearrangement joins TRBV3-1 to TRBJ1-3; D not resolved. Per the germline V gene, CDR1 is LGHDT and CDR2 is YNNKEL (reference sequence). CDR3 length: 17 amino acids. Trimming removed 1 base from V and 0 bases from J, with 13 bases in between. CDR3 sequence reads: CASSQAPTRTSGNTIYF. In DNA, the CDR3 is TGTGCCAGCAGCCAAGCCCCCACAAGAACCTCTGGAAACACCATATATTTT. The full variable domain, with the rest looked up from reference TRBV3-1 and TRBJ1-3, is DTAVSQTPKYLVTQMGNDKSIKCEQNLGHDTMYWYKQDSKKFLKIMFSYNNKELIINETVPNRFSPKSPDKAHLNLHINSLELGDSAVYFCASSQAPTRTSGNTIYFGEGSWLTVV.

This clonotype was seen only a few times. One end of the junction is discordant with germline, which a read error may explain. The CDR3 protein is CASSPPLYYNEQFF. In DNA form, the CDR3 reads TGTGCCAGCAGCCCCCCCCTTTACTACAATGAGCAGTTTTTC. The chain employs TRBV5-6 and TRBJ2-1; D call uncertain. Germline-derived CDR1 and CDR2 are SGHDT and YYEEEE. CDR3 size: 14 residues.

The chain combines TRBV3-1 with TRBJ1-1; D gene ambiguous. V lost 2 bases and J 4 bases, leaving 14 bases between the germline ends. CDR3 length: 15 residues. Germline V CDR1 and CDR2: LGHDT, YNNKEL (reference sequence). The CDR3 sequence is CASSQFVTLGTEAFF. The CDR3, as DNA: TGTGCCAGCAGCCAATTCGTAACGTTGGGCACTGAAGCTTTCTTT. The variable domain in full, with the rest retrieved from reference TRBV3-1 and TRBJ1-1, is DTAVSQTPKYLVTQMGNDKSIKCEQNLGHDTMYWYKQDSKKFLKIMFSYNNKELIINETVPNRFSPKSPDKAHLNLHINSLELGDSAVYFCASSQFVTLGTEAFFGQGTRLTVV.

This clonotype was counted many times. The chain carries TRBV7-3 and TRBJ2-3; 12 nucleotides agree with TRBD2. Germline CDR1 is SGHTA and CDR2 is FQGTGA. V gave up 0 bases and J gave up 4 bases; unmatched junction bases: 2. This CDR3 is built from 16 residues. Here the CDR3 reads CASSLTRLAGADTQYF. CDR3 sequence (DNA): TGTGCCAGCAGCTTAACTCGACTAGCGGGAGCAGATACGCAGTATTTT.

The rearrangement uses TRBV20-1 and TRBJ1-1; the D gene is possibly TRBD1 (6 bases). This CDR3 region has 14 residues. The germline V gene has CDR1 DFQATT and CDR2 SNEGSKA (reference sequence). V was clipped by 1 base and J by 2 bases, with 11 bases between them. In DNA form, the CDR3 reads TGCAGTGCTAGAGTCGCAGGGGTAAACACTGAAGCTTTCTTT. It translates to CSARVAGVNTEAFF.

V is TRBV2 and J is TRBJ2-2, with 10 bases lining up with TRBD1. This CDR3 is built from 17 residues. The V gene end was trimmed by 6 bases and the J gene end by 1 base; junction bases not matched to a gene: 8. The germline gives CDR1 SNHLY, CDR2 FYNNEI. CDR3 bases: TGTGCCAGCAGGGACCCGGGACAGGGGTGGAACACCGGGGAGCTGTTTTTT. This encodes CASRDPGQGWNTGELFF.

With respect to this clonotype: A much bigger clone sits one base away, suggesting this may be a read error. J is TRBJ1-1 and V is TRBV5-1; D uncertain. Germline CDR1 SGHRS, CDR2 YFSETQ. The CDR3 totals 14 residues. The CDR3 DNA reads TGCGCCAGCAGCGGGCTATCAGTGAACACTAAAGCTTTCTTT. Amino acid sequence: CASSGLSVNTKAFF.

This clonotype was seen only a few times. The CDR3 region has the DNA TGTGCCAGCAGTACCGACTCGACGAGGAACACCATATATTTT. It encodes CASSTDSTRNTIYF. The chain uses TRBV6-2 or TRBV6-3 and TRBJ1-3; D call uncertain. This CDR3 is 14 amino acids long. Germline V lookup: CDR1 MNHEY, CDR2 SVGEGT. V was cut by 5 bases and J by 7 bases, with 15 bases left in between.